This TCR beta chain comes out of a study of brain T cells in children with intractable seizures. General study findings and limits: Viral specificity was inferred only from CDR3 similarity; HCMV serostatus was unknown.

Before surgery, patients took at least one anti-epileptic drug. As concerns this clone: Its specificity is unknown.

The V gene lost 5 bases and the J gene lost 6 bases, with 17 bases spanning the gap. CDR3 length: 15 amino acids. Germline V gives CDR1 SNHLY, CDR2 FYNNEI. The protocol was immunoSEQ multiplex PCR, while the TCRdb copy is restricted to in-frame clones and leaves out a portion. Of about 41,000 clones listed, roughly 90% are singletons. The sequence was obtained from a girl aged 2-10 years with tuberous sclerosis and intractable seizures. Sequencing used peripheral blood, obtained at surgery. This chain links TRBV2 with TRBJ1-5, with D perhaps matching TRBD1 (5 bases). The CDR3 sequence: CASSPGPRGGQPQHF. DNA for the CDR3: TGTGCCAGCAGTCCGGGACCCCGAGGAGGTCAGCCCCAGCATTTT.